The 29 T cell receptor beta chains presented below share a single source sample, sequenced in a study of vaccination and CD4 T cells after COVID-19. Stated treatment: approximately 11-day PBMC culture with coronavirus spike peptide pools or control peptides (ViraFEST assay). Their specific antigens are unknown. Cultured CD4+ T cell DNA underwent sequencing with the Oncomine TCR Beta short-read assay. TCRdb recomputed calls from the PCR reads with MiXCR, one row per CDR3 protein. The data hold over 15,000 distinct CDR3 sequences, with less than 70% observed a single time. The sample taken for sequencing was CD4+ T cells from blood, cultured in vitro. These receptors originate from a human donor who had recovered from COVID-19.

The CDR3 DNA reads TGTGCCAGCAGCTTAATACGGGTTAGAAAGGGGAACACTGAAGCTTTCTTT. It specifies CASSLIRVRKGNTEAFF. The chain employs TRBV7-9 and TRBJ1-1; D gene ambiguous. V lost 2 bases to trimming and J lost 1 base, with 17 bases between them. Germline lookup yields CDR1 SEHNR and CDR2 FQNEAQ (reference sequence). CDR3 length: 17 amino acids.

This clonotype showed up just a few times. This rearrangement joins TRBV9 to TRBJ1-1; D may be TRBD1 (6 bases). Trimming pared 1 base from V and 0 bases from J, leaving 16 bases between. The V gene's germline CDR1 is SGDLS and CDR2 YYNGEE. The CDR3 spans 17 residues. The CDR3 region has the DNA TGTGCCAGCAGCGTATCCCCCACAGGGATCTTGAACACTGAAGCTTTCTTT. Protein sequence: CASSVSPTGILNTEAFF.

The rearrangement joins TRBV9 to TRBJ2-2, with 8 nucleotides matching TRBD2. Trimming cost V 4 bases and J 4 bases; bases outside gene matches: 12. In germline, CDR1 is SGDLS, CDR2 YYNGEE. CDR3 size: 17 residues. For the CDR3, the DNA is TGTGCCAGCAGCCCGCTACGGGGGGGCGGGCGCACCGGGGAGCTGTTTTTT. Translating it yields CASSPLRGGGRTGELFF. Together with reference TRBV9 and TRBJ2-2, the CDR3 gives the full variable domain: DSGVTQTPKHLITATGQRVTLRCSPRSGDLSVYWYQQSLDQGLQFLIQYYNGEERAKGNILERFSAQQFPDLHSELNLSSLELGDSALYFCASSPLRGGGRTGELFFGEGSRLTVL.

The J gene is TRBJ2-1, the V gene TRBV11-1; TRBD2 matches 8 bases. With 1 base clipped from V and 4 bases from J, the junction kept 6 bases outside the gene matches. The CDR3 has 16 residues. Germline CDR1 reads SGHAT; CDR2 reads FQDESV (reference sequence). CDR3 loop: CASSLVVTSGYNEQFF. CDR3 nucleotide sequence: TGTGCCAGCAGCTTAGTAGTTACTAGCGGATACAATGAGCAGTTCTTC.

The chain combines TRBV2 with TRBJ2-5; 10 bases are shared with TRBD1. CDR1 is SNHLY and CDR2 is FYNNEI in the germline V gene. CDR3 size: 15 residues. J lost 5 bases, V lost 6 bases, and 9 bases had no gene match. The CDR3 loop is CASRLRTGGGETQYF. Here the CDR3 DNA reads TGTGCCAGCAGACTAAGGACAGGGGGAGGGGAGACCCAGTACTTC.

This sequence joins TRBV28 and TRBJ1-2, with TRBD1 identical over 7 bases. V dropped 2 bases and J dropped 7; count of bases not matched to a gene: 10. The germline gives CDR1 MDHEN, CDR2 SYDVKM. The CDR3 has 15 residues. DNA for the CDR3: TGTGCCAGCAGTTTAACTCCAGGGGGATTAGGTGGCTACACCTTC. As protein: CASSLTPGGLGGYTF.

This clonotype appeared a single time. This rearrangement joins TRBV12-3 or TRBV12-4 to TRBJ1-2; no definite D call. Trimming took 5 bases from V and 8 from J, leaving 12 bases between them. This CDR3 contains 12 residues. CDR3 protein: CASSRNYGGYTF. For the CDR3, the DNA is TGTGCCAGCAGTAGGAACTACGGGGGCTACACCTTC.

This chain uses TRBV6-2 or TRBV6-3 with TRBJ2-1, with D uncertain. This CDR3 is 13 amino acids long. V shed 5 bases and J shed 9 bases, with 14 bases lying between them. Per germline, CDR1 MNHEY and CDR2 SVGEGT. CDR3 amino acids: CASSPGWSFEQFF. The CDR3 DNA is TGTGCCAGCAGTCCGGGCTGGTCCTTTGAGCAGTTCTTC.

The CDR3 DNA reads TGTGCCAGCAGTCTGAAACGTGGGGTAGGGAACACTGAAGCTTTCTTT. This sequence encodes CASSLKRGVGNTEAFF. The chain couples TRBV7-2 to TRBJ1-1; no reliable D call. Trimming stripped 6 bases from V and 1 base from J, with 18 bases between. There are 16 residues in the CDR3. Germline CDR1 is SGHTA and CDR2 is FQGNSA. The variable domain in full, with the rest retrieved from reference TRBV7-2 and TRBJ1-1, is GAGVSQSPSNKVTEKGKDVELRCDPISGHTALYWYRQSLGQGLEFLIYFQGNSAPDKSGLPSDRFSAERTGGSVSTLTIQRTQQEDSAVYLCASSLKRGVGNTEAFFGQGTRLTVV.

The chain employs TRBV7-2 and TRBJ2-7; D ambiguous. V was cut by 0 bases and J by 2 bases, with 14 bases left in between. This CDR3 contains 16 residues. Germline V lookup: CDR1 SGHTA, CDR2 FQGNSA. The CDR3 loop is CASSLAQVNGPYEQYF. The CDR3 DNA sequence: TGTGCCAGCAGCTTAGCGCAGGTTAATGGGCCCTACGAGCAGTACTTC. Full variable domain (missing parts from reference TRBV7-2 and TRBJ2-7): GAGVSQSPSNKVTEKGKDVELRCDPISGHTALYWYRQSLGQGLEFLIYFQGNSAPDKSGLPSDRFSAERTGGSVSTLTIQRTQQEDSAVYLCASSLAQVNGPYEQYFGPGTRLTVT.

This chain connects TRBV2 to TRBJ2-3, with D perhaps TRBD2 (5 bases). The CDR3 has 14 residues. Between the trimmed V and J ends, which lost 10 bases and 6 bases, there was a span of 20 bases. Looked up from germline, CDR1 is SNHLY and CDR2 is FYNNEI. The CDR3: CATTEREMPDTQYF. CDR3 nucleotides: TGTGCCACTACCGAGAGGGAGATGCCTGATACGCAGTATTTT.

This clonotype was counted a single time. The chain employs TRBV20-1 and TRBJ1-2; D ambiguous. V lost 2 bases and J lost 1, with 17 bases in between. Looked up from germline, CDR1 is DFQATT and CDR2 is SNEGSKA (reference sequence). The CDR3 has 16 amino acids. The CDR3 coding sequence is TGCAGTGCTAGAAACGCCCAGACGGCGTATAACTATGGCTACACCTTC. Translation: CSARNAQTAYNYGYTF.

J is TRBJ2-5 and V is TRBV15; TRBD1 agrees at 11 bases. The CDR3 runs to 14 residues. The V and J ends lost 8 bases and 4 bases, in that order; junction bases with no gene match: 6. Germline CDR1 LNHNV, CDR2 YYDKDF (reference sequence). DNA for the CDR3: TGTGCCACCGAGTTGGACAGGGGGCGAGAGACCCAGTACTTC. Translated: CATELDRGRETQYF.

This clonotype has more than one count but fewer than ten. As DNA, the CDR3 is TGTGCCAGCAGAGGGGACATCTATCAGCCCCAGCATTTT. Encoded protein: CASRGDIYQPQHF. V gene TRBV12-3 or TRBV12-4 combines with J gene TRBJ1-5; D may be TRBD1 (6 bases). Trimming shortened V by 6 bases and J by 5 bases, and 11 bases separated the two germline ends. The CDR3 totals 13 residues.

This clonotype was counted once. The genes are TRBV10-3 and TRBJ2-3, with a tentative D call TRBD2 (6 bases). Trimming stripped 4 bases from V and 3 bases from J, with 11 bases between. The CDR3 extends over 14 amino acids. From germline, CDR1 is ENHRY and CDR2 SYGVKD. The CDR3, as DNA: TGTGCCATCAGTGCCGGGAGAGGAACAGATACGCAGTATTTT. As protein: CAISAGRGTDTQYF.

The rearrangement uses TRBV7-9 and TRBJ2-1, with D unresolved. The CDR3 extends over 13 amino acids. Germline V CDR1 and CDR2: SEHNR, FQNEAQ (reference sequence). V dropped 1 base and J dropped 11 bases, with 12 bases sitting between them. This CDR3 is CASSLDVDIKQFF. CDR3 sequence (DNA): TGTGCCAGCAGCTTAGATGTCGATATTAAGCAGTTCTTC.

The rearrangement links TRBV6-5 to TRBJ2-3; D perhaps matches TRBD2 (5 bases). Trimming pared 0 bases from V and 0 bases from J, leaving 10 bases between. The germline V gene has CDR1 MNHEY and CDR2 SVGAGI. The CDR3 is made up of 16 amino acids. The CDR3 DNA sequence: TGTGCCAGCAGTTACTCGGGAGACCCGAGCACAGATACGCAGTATTTT. As protein: CASSYSGDPSTDTQYF.

This sequence joins TRBV19 and TRBJ2-3, with D unresolved. The CDR3 runs 15 residues. Trimming stripped 3 bases from V and 3 bases from J, with 13 bases between. Looked up from germline, CDR1 is LNHDA and CDR2 is SQIVND (reference sequence). CDR3 bases: TGTGCCAGTAGTATGAACTACCTCCGAACAGATACGCAGTATTTT. The encoded protein is CASSMNYLRTDTQYF.

This clonotype was observed a handful of times. The chain has TRBV6-2 or TRBV6-3 and TRBJ2-7, with D perhaps TRBD1 (5 bases). V lost 8 bases and J lost 5, with 22 bases in between. In germline, CDR1 is MNHEY, CDR2 SVGEGT. The CDR3 consists of 15 residues. Here the CDR3 DNA reads TGTGCCAGCCTCCCAGTGGGGCAGGGCAAGAACGAGCAGTACTTC. It codes for CASLPVGQGKNEQYF.

On this clonotype itself: A read error may account for a junction end that differs from germline. The chain has TRBV9 and TRBJ1-1; 9 bases match TRBD1. CDR3 length: 13 residues. CDR1 is SGDLS and CDR2 is YYNGEE in the germline V gene. In nucleotides, the CDR3 is TGTGCCAGCAAAGGACAGGGGAACGCTGAAGCTTTCTTT. Translated, it gives CASKGQGNAEAFF.

This clonotype has just one count. This chain links TRBV12-3 or TRBV12-4 with TRBJ1-5; a weak D match, TRBD1 (5 bases). CDR3 length equals 15 residues. V shed 0 bases and J shed 1 base, with 7 bases lying between them. CDR3 coding DNA: TGTGCCAGCAGTTTAGCGTCAGGGAGCAATCAGCCCCAGCATTTT. It encodes CASSLASGSNQPQHF.

The chain recombines TRBV12-3 or TRBV12-4 with TRBJ2-3; TRBD2 is a possible D gene (5 bases). The CDR3 covers 15 residues. The V end was cut by 6 bases, the J end by 6 bases, with 19 bases between. The CDR3 sequence: CASSQLGLRGDTQYF. The CDR3 coding sequence is TGTGCCAGCAGCCAGTTGGGCCTAAGAGGGGATACGCAGTATTTT.

The V call is TRBV11-2, the J call TRBJ2-3; TRBD2 aligns across 12 bases. J was trimmed by 8 bases and V by 2 bases; bases with no gene match: 2. The CDR3 runs to 14 residues. Germline loops: CDR1 SGHAT, CDR2 FQNNGV. CDR3 residues: CASSLQTSGSTQYF. Here the CDR3 DNA reads TGTGCCAGCAGCTTACAGACTAGCGGGAGTACGCAGTATTTT.

This chain connects TRBV19 to TRBJ1-1, with 7 bases matching TRBD1. The V segment lost 5 bases and the J segment 5 bases; nucleotides outside the gene matches: 5. The germline CDR1 and CDR2 sequences are LNHDA and SQIVND (reference sequence). The CDR3 contains 13 residues. The CDR3 DNA reads as TGTGCCAGTAGTTTTTACAGGGGAACTGAAGCTTTCTTT. This codes for CASSFYRGTEAFF.

This rearrangement joins TRBV6-1 to TRBJ2-3, with D perhaps assigned TRBD1 or TRBD2 (6 bases each). The CDR3 has 15 residues. Trimming removed 6 bases at V and 4 bases at J, with 17 bases between. The germline V gene has CDR1 MNHNS and CDR2 SASEGT. The DNA for the CDR3 is TGTGCCAGCAGCCGAGGGGGGAGAGGGCCAGATACGCAGTATTTT. The encoded protein is CASSRGGRGPDTQYF.

CDR3: CASSYGTSGGASGTYEQYF. The DNA of the CDR3 is TGTGCCAGCAGTTACGGGACCTCGGGGGGGGCTAGCGGGACTTACGAGCAGTACTTC. This chain uses TRBV6-5 with TRBJ2-7, with 9 positions matching TRBD2. The CDR3 is 19 amino acids. Trimming cost V 2 bases and J 4 bases; bases outside gene matches: 18. Germline V CDR1 and CDR2: MNHEY, SVGAGI.

The chain has TRBV7-8 and TRBJ2-7; D remains ambiguous. V was trimmed by 5 bases and J by 3 bases, leaving 14 bases between them. This CDR3 region has 14 residues. Per germline, CDR1 SGHVS and CDR2 FQNEAQ. The CDR3 bases are TGTGCCAGCAGCCCGATTCGAGGTGGCTACGAGCAGTACTTC. Encoded protein: CASSPIRGGYEQYF.

The V call is TRBV5-1, the J call TRBJ2-1, with TRBD2 as a possible D gene (5 bases). This CDR3 spans 16 amino acids. The V gene lost 4 bases and the J gene lost 5 bases, with 19 bases spanning the gap. Germline V gene sequence: CDR1 SGHRS, CDR2 YFSETQ. The CDR3 region has the DNA TGCGCCAGCAGCCCCCTAGTGGGTATCGGGGACAATGAGCAGTTCTTC. Translating gives CASSPLVGIGDNEQFF.

The J gene is TRBJ1-2, the V gene TRBV4-3; no clear D gene. Germline V gene data show CDR1 as LGHNA and CDR2 as YSLEER. V lost 0 bases and J lost 4, with 9 bases in between. This CDR3 is 14 amino acids long. The CDR3 loop reads CASSQDLAVYGYTF. The CDR3 nucleotides read TGCGCCAGCAGCCAAGATCTGGCGGTCTATGGCTACACCTTC.